These T cell receptor beta chains were read from a single sample in a study of T cell responses to AZD1222 COVID-19 vaccine. TCRdb's table, derived via immunoSEQ multiplex PCR, lists solely in-frame clones and lacks some. The data hold more than 150,000 clones, with 94% observed a single time. Sequencing was performed on peripheral blood, taken 28 days after the second AZD1222 dose. These receptors came from an adult who received the AZD1222 COVID-19 vaccine. CDR3s include the opening cysteine and the closing phenylalanine or tryptophan. The D gene is left open where the match is weak. Size is stated for part of the rows, as once, few or many counts, or as a class when the clone is expanded.

v_call	d_call	j_call	clone_size	cdr3_aa	cdr3_nt
TRBV5-5	TRBD1	TRBJ2-7	-	CASSTRDRLYEQYF	TGTGCCAGCAGCACCCGGGACAGGCTCTACGAGCAGTACTTC
TRBV19	TRBD1	TRBJ1-2	-	CASSPGTGRKKVTF	TGTGCCAGTAGCCCTGGGACAGGCCGAAAGAAAGTCACCTTC
TRBV5-1	TRBD2	TRBJ2-5	-	CASSGGTSGIQETQYF	TGCGCCAGCAGCGGCGGGACTAGCGGGATCCAAGAGACCCAGTACTTC
TRBV25-1	TRBD2	TRBJ2-5	-	CASSVAGGETQYF	TGTGCCAGCAGCGTAGCGGGGGGGGAGACCCAGTACTTC
TRBV11-3	-	TRBJ2-3	-	CASRDDNRAVDTQYF	TGTGCCAGCAGGGATGATAACAGGGCGGTAGATACGCAGTATTTT
TRBV9	TRBD1	TRBJ1-4	-	CASSAGAPGQGPNEKLFF	TGTGCCAGCAGCGCCGGCGCTCCAGGACAGGGGCCTAATGAAAAACTGTTTTTT
TRBV25-1	-	TRBJ1-6	-	CASSEYGPSPLHF	TGTGCCAGCAGTGAATACGGTCCTTCACCCCTCCACTTT
TRBV7-2	-	TRBJ2-1	once	CASSSRDRSYNEQFF	TGTGCCAGCAGCTCCCGGGACCGGTCCTACAATGAGCAGTTCTTC
TRBV7-3	-	TRBJ2-1	-	CASSPGLNYNEQFF	TGTGCCAGCAGCCCAGGACTAAACTACAATGAGCAGTTCTTC
TRBV3-1/TRBV3-2	-	TRBJ2-3	-	CASSQVSEQGPFPDTQYF	TGTGCCAGCAGCCAAGTCTCCGAACAGGGCCCCTTCCCAGATACGCAGTATTTT
TRBV12-5	-	TRBJ2-7	-	CASGLAGFSYEQYF	TGTGCTAGTGGTTTGGCGGGGTTCTCCTACGAGCAGTACTTC
TRBV6-5	-	TRBJ1-1	-	CASTAMNTEAFF	TGTGCCAGCACGGCGATGAACACTGAAGCTTTCTTT
TRBV11-2	-	TRBJ1-5	-	CASSLQVSGQPQHF	TGTGCCAGCAGCTTACAGGTATCGGGGCAGCCCCAGCATTTT
TRBV21-1	-	TRBJ2-2	-	CASSKGEDPANTGELFF	TGTGCCAGCAGCAAAGGGGAAGACCCTGCGAACACCGGGGAGCTGTTTTTT
TRBV4-1	TRBD1	TRBJ2-7	-	CASSQVTGGIRGYEQYF	TGCGCCAGCAGCCAGGTGACAGGGGGCATTCGAGGCTACGAGCAGTACTTC
TRBV6-1	-	TRBJ1-4	-	CASSERGGEKLFF	TGTGCCAGCAGTGAAAGAGGGGGGGAAAAACTGTTTTTT
TRBV20-1	-	TRBJ1-2	-	CSASKGVDYGYTF	TGCAGTGCTAGTAAGGGGGTAGACTATGGCTACACCTTC
TRBV13	TRBD1	TRBJ1-1	-	CASSYNRGNTEAFF	TGTGCCAGCAGTTATAACAGGGGAAACACTGAAGCTTTCTTT
TRBV14	-	TRBJ2-7	-	CASSQDQVGQTLSYEQYF	TGTGCCAGCAGCCAAGATCAGGTGGGGCAGACTCTTTCCTACGAGCAGTACTTC
TRBV6-5	-	TRBJ2-7	-	CASSYEGGNYEQYF	TGTGCCAGCAGTTACGAGGGGGGAAACTACGAGCAGTACTTC
TRBV5-1	TRBD1	TRBJ1-1	-	CASSLARTGVNTEAFF	TGCGCCAGCAGCTTGGCCCGGACAGGGGTGAACACTGAAGCTTTCTTT
TRBV4-1	-	TRBJ1-5	-	CASSQDSSYIADQPQHF	TGCGCCAGCAGCCAAGACAGTTCGTACATAGCGGATCAGCCCCAGCATTTT
TRBV5-6	-	TRBJ1-2	-	CASSFRAQGNYGYTF	TGTGCCAGCAGCTTCCGGGCCCAGGGGAACTATGGCTACACCTTC
TRBV18	TRBD2	TRBJ2-1	-	CASSPPGLGGEQFF	TGTGCCAGCTCACCACCCGGACTAGGTGGCGAGCAGTTCTTC
TRBV25-1	TRBD1	TRBJ2-3	-	CASSVTGLGTQYF	TGTGCCAGCAGTGTGACAGGGTTGGGTACGCAGTATTTT
TRBV9	TRBD1	TRBJ1-1	-	CASSAHYQGAGTEAFF	TGTGCCAGCAGCGCACACTACCAGGGGGCGGGCACTGAAGCTTTCTTT
TRBV4-1	-	TRBJ2-5	-	CASSQDLTTKETQYF	TGCGCCAGCAGCCAAGACCTCACTACAAAAGAGACCCAGTACTTC
TRBV28	-	TRBJ1-1	-	CASSLISEGLNTEAFF	TGTGCCAGCAGTTTAATTTCCGAGGGGTTAAACACTGAAGCTTTCTTT
TRBV6-2/TRBV6-3	-	TRBJ1-1	-	CASSSGGHGGRTEAFF	TGTGCCAGCAGTTCCGGAGGACACGGAGGGAGGACTGAAGCTTTCTTT
TRBV10-2	-	TRBJ1-2	-	CASRGDLRNGYTF	TGCGCCAGCAGGGGGGACCTGAGGAATGGCTACACCTTC
TRBV9	-	TRBJ1-1	-	CASSGKGGNTEAFF	TGTGCCAGCAGCGGGAAGGGAGGGAACACTGAAGCTTTCTTT
TRBV28	-	TRBJ2-7	-	CASRSLRTDIYEQYF	TGTGCCAGCAGGTCCCTTCGGACAGATATCTACGAGCAGTACTTC
TRBV6-6	TRBD1	TRBJ1-4	-	CASSRQGRGGEKLFF	TGTGCCAGCAGCCGACAGGGACGAGGAGGAGAAAAACTGTTTTTT
TRBV2	TRBD2	TRBJ2-1	-	CASRQAGARDEQFF	TGTGCCAGCAGACAAGCGGGGGCGAGGGATGAGCAGTTCTTC
TRBV27	-	TRBJ2-7	-	CASSSGSEQYF	TGTGCCAGCAGTTCCGGGTCCGAGCAGTACTTC
TRBV2	-	TRBJ1-2	-	CASSELSPTWAGLRGGYTF	TGTGCCAGCAGTGAATTGTCCCCGACGTGGGCAGGGCTAAGAGGTGGCTACACCTTC
TRBV7-3	-	TRBJ1-2	-	CASSLTYGGRSSNYGYTF	TGTGCCAGCAGCTTAACGTACGGGGGCAGGTCTTCTAACTATGGCTACACCTTC
TRBV28	-	TRBJ1-2	-	CASSLRQTVTFYGYTF	TGTGCCAGCAGTTTACGCCAGACTGTGACCTTCTATGGCTACACCTTC
TRBV7-9	-	TRBJ1-2	-	CASSLETHGGSYGYTF	TGTGCCAGCAGCTTAGAGACCCACGGGGGTTCCTATGGCTACACCTTC
TRBV9	-	TRBJ2-3	-	CASSVGIAHFTDTQYF	TGTGCCAGCAGCGTAGGGATAGCTCACTTCACAGATACGCAGTATTTT
TRBV28	TRBD2	TRBJ2-2	-	CASSWEGPNTGELFF	TGTGCCAGCAGTTGGGAGGGGCCAAACACCGGGGAGCTGTTTTTT
TRBV20-1	-	TRBJ2-7	-	CSAIMGYEQYF	TGCAGTGCTATTATGGGTTACGAGCAGTACTTC
TRBV7-2	-	TRBJ1-5	-	CASSLAGPQPQHF	TGTGCCAGCAGCCTAGCAGGGCCCCAGCCCCAGCATTTT
TRBV5-6	-	TRBJ2-7	-	CASSLYSPRPPEQYF	TGTGCCAGCAGCTTGTATAGTCCTAGGCCTCCCGAGCAGTACTTC
TRBV4-1	-	TRBJ2-7	-	CASSHPDHEQYF	TGCGCCAGCAGCCATCCCGACCACGAGCAGTACTTC
TRBV2	-	TRBJ1-6	-	CASSAFGGSPLHF	TGTGCCAGCAGTGCCTTTGGGGGGTCACCCCTCCACTTT
TRBV12-3/TRBV12-4	-	TRBJ1-2	-	CASRLTGGHGYTF	TGTGCCAGCAGGTTGACAGGAGGGCATGGCTACACCTTC
TRBV28	-	TRBJ1-3	-	CASSLTGGLSSGNTIYF	TGTGCCAGCAGTTTGACAGGTGGCCTGAGCTCTGGAAACACCATATATTTT
TRBV19	-	TRBJ1-1	-	CASSKVGGVINTEAFF	TGTGCCAGTAGTAAAGTTGGGGGTGTTATTAACACTGAAGCTTTCTTT
TRBV7-9	-	TRBJ1-4	-	CASSERGGLEKLFF	TGTGCCAGCAGCGAGAGAGGGGGGTTAGAAAAACTGTTTTTT
TRBV28	-	TRBJ1-5	-	CASSLPDRENQPQHF	TGTGCCAGCAGTTTACCCGACAGAGAAAATCAGCCCCAGCATTTT
TRBV11-2	TRBD2	TRBJ2-7	-	CASSPGTRDYEQYF	TGTGCCAGCAGCCCCGGGACTAGGGACTACGAGCAGTACTTC